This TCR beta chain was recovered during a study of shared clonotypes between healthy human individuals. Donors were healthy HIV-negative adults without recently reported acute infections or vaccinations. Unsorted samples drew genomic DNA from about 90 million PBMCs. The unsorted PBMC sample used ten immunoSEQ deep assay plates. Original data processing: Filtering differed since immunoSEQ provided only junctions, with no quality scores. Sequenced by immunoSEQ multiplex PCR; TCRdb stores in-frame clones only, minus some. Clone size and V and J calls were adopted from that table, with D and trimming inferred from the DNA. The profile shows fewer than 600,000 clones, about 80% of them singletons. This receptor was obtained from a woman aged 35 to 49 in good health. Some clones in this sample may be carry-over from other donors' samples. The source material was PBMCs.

CDR3 DNA: TGCAGCGTTGCGGACAGAATATCCCAAGAGACCCAGTACTTC. It encodes CSVADRISQETQYF. The genes are TRBV29-1 and TRBJ2-5, with D possibly TRBD1 on 6 matching bases. Trimming shortened V by 4 bases and J by 1 base, and 13 bases separated the two germline ends. This CDR3 is 14 amino acids long. Germline CDR1 SQVTM, CDR2 ANQGSEA.